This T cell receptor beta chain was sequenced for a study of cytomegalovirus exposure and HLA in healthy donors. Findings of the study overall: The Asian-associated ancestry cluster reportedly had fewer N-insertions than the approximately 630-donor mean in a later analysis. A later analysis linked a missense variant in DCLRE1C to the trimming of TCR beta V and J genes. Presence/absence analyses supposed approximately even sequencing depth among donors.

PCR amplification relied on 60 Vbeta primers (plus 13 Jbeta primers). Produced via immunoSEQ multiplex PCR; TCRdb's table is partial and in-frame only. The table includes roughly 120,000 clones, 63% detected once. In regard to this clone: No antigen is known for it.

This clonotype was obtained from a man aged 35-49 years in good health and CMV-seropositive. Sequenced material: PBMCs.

The CDR3 nucleotides are TGTGCCAGCAGCTTGAGGCGGCAGCCAAACACCGGGGAGCTGTTTTTT. Its protein product is CASSLRRQPNTGELFF. This chain links TRBV5-4 with TRBJ2-2; unclear D gene. V dropped 1 base and J dropped 2 bases, with 12 bases sitting between them. Germline V gene data show CDR1 as SGHNT and CDR2 as YYREEE (reference sequence). The CDR3 extends over 16 amino acids.